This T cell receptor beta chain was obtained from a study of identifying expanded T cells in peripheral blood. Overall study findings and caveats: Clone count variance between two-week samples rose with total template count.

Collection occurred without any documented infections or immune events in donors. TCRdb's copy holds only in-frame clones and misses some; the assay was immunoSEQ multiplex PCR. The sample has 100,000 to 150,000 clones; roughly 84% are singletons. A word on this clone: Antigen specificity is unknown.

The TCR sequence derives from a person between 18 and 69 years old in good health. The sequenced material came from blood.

CDR3: CASSPPSQSYNEQFF. DNA for the CDR3: TGTGCCAGCTCACCACCGAGCCAATCCTACAATGAGCAGTTCTTC. This chain links TRBV18 with TRBJ2-1; D unclear. Per germline, CDR1 KGHSH and CDR2 LQKENI. V lost 0 bases and J 1 base, leaving 7 bases between the germline ends. The CDR3 is 15 residues long.